This T cell receptor beta chain was profiled in a study of post-analysis software for immune sequencing data. Background on the study: Disease trajectories encompassed relapsing-remitting, secondary progressive and progressive-relapsing multiple sclerosis. Regarding the study as a whole: Significantly lower normalized Chao1 diversity was found in patients with multiple sclerosis relative to controls. Same-batch preparations were strongly co-clustered by F measure. The five TRBV segments detected at higher frequency in patients than in controls included TRBV5-6, TRBV5-1 and TRBV20-1.

Germline lookup yields CDR1 SGHTA and CDR2 FQGNSA. The CDR3 has 12 amino acids. The V end was cut by 3 bases, the J end by 9 bases, with 11 bases between. In its sample, this clonotype was seen a few times. Its antigen remains unknown. Included in the TCR beta cDNA libraries were unique molecular identifiers. Each sample of about 0.9 to 10 million input T cells yielded roughly 0.5 million cDNA molecules, so each molecule approximated one T cell. TCRdb re-analysed the PCR reads in MiXCR, keeping a single row per CDR3 protein. The sample yields around 400,000 distinct CDR3 sequences, around 37% seen once.

The origin of this receptor is a girl aged 10 to 17 with multiple sclerosis. V gene TRBV7-2 combines with J gene TRBJ2-5; D is unclear. The sample taken for sequencing was blood. The CDR3 DNA is TGTGCCAGCAGCTTCCCCCGGGCATCCCAGTACTTC. Its translation: CASSFPRASQYF. Filled out from reference TRBV7-2 and TRBJ2-5, the complete variable domain reads GAGVSQSPSNKVTEKGKDVELRCDPISGHTALYWYRQSLGQGLEFLIYFQGNSAPDKSGLPSDRFSAERTGGSVSTLTIQRTQQEDSAVYLCASSFPRASQYFGPGTRLLVL.